This T cell receptor (beta chain) was recorded in a study of chemoradiotherapy in HPV16-positive cancers. TCRdb's copy holds only in-frame clones and misses some; the assay was immunoSEQ multiplex PCR. The table includes roughly 23,000 clones, over 85% detected once. V was shortened by 3 bases and J by 6 bases, with 17 bases between the two germline ends. CDR1 is MRHNA and CDR2 is SNTAGT in the germline V gene. The CDR3 is 15 amino acids. The sample here was blood, taken from a patient who underwent chemoradiotherapy. This chain links TRBV6-4 with TRBJ1-2, with a possible D match to TRBD1 (6 bases). This clonotype was sampled from a human donor with HPV-associated anogenital cancer. The CDR3 DNA reads as TGTGCCAGCAGTGATACCCCGCAGGGGTTGGATGGCTACACCTTC. Protein product: CASSDTPQGLDGYTF.